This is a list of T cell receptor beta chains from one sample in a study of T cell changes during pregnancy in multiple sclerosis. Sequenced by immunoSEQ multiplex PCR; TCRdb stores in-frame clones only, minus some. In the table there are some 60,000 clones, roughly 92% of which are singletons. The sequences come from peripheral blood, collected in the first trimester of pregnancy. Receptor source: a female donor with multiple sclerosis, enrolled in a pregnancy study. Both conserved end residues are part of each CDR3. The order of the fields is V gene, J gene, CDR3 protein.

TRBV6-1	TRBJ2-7	CASSGAGVDEQYF
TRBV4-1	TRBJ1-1	CASSEGQGGWTEAFF
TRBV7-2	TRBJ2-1	CASTSGGSYNEQFF
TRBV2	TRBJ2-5	CASSSTILAGGLETQYF
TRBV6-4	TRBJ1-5	CASSEQGFNQPQHF
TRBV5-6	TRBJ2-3	CASRAYGVHTDTQYF
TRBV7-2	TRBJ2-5	CASSLERTRSSETQYF
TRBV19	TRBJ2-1	CATRDTRKGQFF
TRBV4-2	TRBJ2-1	CASSRRPGGSSYNEQFF
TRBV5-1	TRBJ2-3	CASSLPERLAVTDTQYF
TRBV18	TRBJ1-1	CASSPRENTEAFF
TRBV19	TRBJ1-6	CASSPTGAADSPLHF
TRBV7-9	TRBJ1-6	CASSVTRGNSPLHF
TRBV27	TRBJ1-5	CASSLSPGGGNQPQHF
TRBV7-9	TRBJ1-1	CAAGEGNTEAFF